Each of the 20 T cell receptor beta chains below was sequenced from the same sample in a study of STAT5B mutations in CD4+ large granular lymphocyte leukemia. Assay: immunoSEQ multiplex PCR; the TCRdb copy retains only in-frame clones and omits some. Here the sample spans a few thousand clones, roughly 80% being singletons. The sample comprised PBMCs. These receptors all stem from a man between 70 and 80 years old with CD4+ T-cell large granular lymphocyte leukemia.

V and J are TRBV10-3 and TRBJ2-1, with 7 bases matching TRBD2. The germline V gene encodes CDR1 ENHRY and CDR2 SYGVKD. There are 15 residues in the CDR3. The V and J ends lost 5 bases and 8 bases, in that order; junction bases with no gene match: 12. CDR3: CAISSRLGGVDEQFF. The CDR3, as DNA: TGTGCCATCAGTTCCCGCCTGGGGGGGGTTGATGAGCAGTTCTTC.

The CDR3, as DNA: TGCGCCAGCAGCCTCACTAGCGGGGGGGCGGATGAGCAGTTCTTC. Translation: CASSLTSGGADEQFF. The chain combines TRBV4-1 with TRBJ2-1, with 13 bases that match TRBD2. CDR3 length equals 15 residues. The V segment lost 4 bases and the J segment 8 bases; nucleotides outside the gene matches: 5. The V gene's germline CDR1 is MGHRA and CDR2 YSYEKL.

The chain is built from TRBV5-4 and TRBJ2-6; D is ambiguous. Germline-derived CDR1 and CDR2 are SGHNT and YYREEE (reference sequence). Between the trimmed V and J ends, which lost 0 bases and 3 bases, there was a span of 4 bases. The CDR3 is 14 residues long. CDR3 bases: TGTGCCAGCAGCTTGGTGGATGGGGCCAACGTCCTGACTTTC. It yields the protein CASSLVDGANVLTF.

J is TRBJ1-4 and V is TRBV5-8; no clear D. The CDR3 is made up of 14 amino acids. CDR1 and CDR2 (germline): SGHTS, YDEGEE. V was cut by 0 bases and J by 4 bases, with 7 bases left in between. In DNA form, the CDR3 reads TGTGCCAGCAGCTTGGACCGCCTTAATGAAAAACTGTTTTTT. Translated: CASSLDRLNEKLFF.

This chain joins TRBV4-1 and TRBJ1-5; a weak D match, TRBD1 (5 bases). The germline V gene encodes CDR1 MGHRA and CDR2 YSYEKL. This CDR3 spans 14 amino acids. V lost 0 bases and J 5 bases, leaving 8 bases between the germline ends. The CDR3 spells CASSQEGTDQPQHF. The CDR3 region has the DNA TGCGCCAGCAGCCAAGAAGGGACCGATCAGCCCCAGCATTTT.

The rearrangement links TRBV19 to TRBJ2-5, with 8 bases matching TRBD1. The J segment lost 0 bases and the V segment lost 5 bases, leaving 5 bases of the junction unmatched. Germline V gene data show CDR1 as LNHDA and CDR2 as SQIVND (reference sequence). The CDR3 spans 15 residues. The CDR3 nucleotides read TGTGCCAGTAGTTCCCGGACAGGGTACCAAGAGACCCAGTACTTC. It specifies CASSSRTGYQETQYF.

The V gene is TRBV11-2, the J gene TRBJ2-1, with 9 nucleotides matching TRBD2. The length of the CDR3 is 16 residues. The germline V gene encodes CDR1 SGHAT and CDR2 FQNNGV. The V gene end was trimmed by 7 bases and the J gene end by 9 bases; junction bases not matched to a gene: 16. For the CDR3, the DNA is TGTGCCAGCACCACTTTAAGGGCTAGCGGGGAGGGTGAGCAGTTCTTC. It yields the protein CASTTLRASGEGEQFF.

This chain connects TRBV18 to TRBJ2-4; 9 positions match TRBD1. The germline V gene encodes CDR1 KGHSH and CDR2 LQKENI. V gave up 2 bases and J gave up 6 bases; unmatched junction bases: 5. The CDR3 length is 15 residues. CDR3 DNA: TGTGCCAGCTCACCAGCCACAGGGGGCTTAAACATTCAGTACTTC. Its translation: CASSPATGGLNIQYF.

The V and J genes are TRBV4-3 and TRBJ1-2, with 11 bases that match TRBD1. Germline loops: CDR1 LGHNA, CDR2 YSLEER. This CDR3 has 15 amino acids. With V trimmed by 3 bases and J by 3 bases, 3 bases remained unmatched. The CDR3: CASSQDRGPYYGYTF. The CDR3 DNA reads as TGCGCCAGCAGCCAGGACAGGGGGCCATACTATGGCTACACCTTC.

The V gene is TRBV13, the J gene TRBJ2-1; 8 bases agree with TRBD1. Germline V lookup: CDR1 PRHDT, CDR2 FYEKMQ (reference sequence). V shed 1 base and J 6 bases; nucleotides not matched to a gene: 5. CDR3 size: 15 residues. The CDR3 DNA reads TGTGCCAGCAGCTTAGTGTCAGGGGGCTTCAATGAGCAGTTCTTC. This gives the protein CASSLVSGGFNEQFF.

A few counts support this clone. The chain couples TRBV4-3 to TRBJ2-7; 7 bases match TRBD2. Per germline, CDR1 LGHNA and CDR2 YSLEER. The junction had 4 bases not matched to a gene; V was cut back by 0 bases and J by 2 bases. The CDR3 runs 15 residues. The CDR3 sequence is CASSQERGRAYEQYF. CDR3 bases: TGCGCCAGCAGCCAAGAACGAGGGAGGGCCTACGAGCAGTACTTC.

This clone showed up just a few times. The genes are TRBV12-5 and TRBJ2-1, with 10 bases aligning to TRBD2. The V segment lost 1 base and the J segment 12 bases; nucleotides outside the gene matches: 3. This CDR3 region has 13 residues. CDR1 is LGHNT, CDR2 FRNRAP, per germline. DNA for the CDR3: TGTGCTAGTGGTTTGGGGCTAGCGGGAGTGCAGTTCTTC. It translates to CASGLGLAGVQFF. The entire variable domain, with the rest obtained from reference TRBV12-5 and TRBJ2-1, is as follows: DARVTQTPRHKVTEMGQEVTMRCQPILGHNTVFWYRQTMMQGLELLAYFRNRAPLDDSGMPKDRFSAEMPDATLATLKIQPSEPRDSAVYFCASGLGLAGVQFFGPGTRLTVL.

In its sample, this clone was seen a few times. The J gene is TRBJ2-1, the V gene TRBV7-5; the D call of TRBD2 is as the table states it, not checked on the DNA. TRBV7-5 is a pseudogene segment. The CDR3 sequence is 15 residues long. The CDR3 sequence: CARSQTSGTYNEQFF. DNA for the CDR3: TGTGCCAGAAGTCAGACTAGCGGGACATACAATGAGCAGTTCTTC.

This chain links TRBV5-8 with TRBJ2-4, with 7 bases matching TRBD1. After removal of 4 bases from V and 0 bases from J, the junction contained 7 bases not matched to a gene. Germline V gene lookup returns CDR1 SGHTS and CDR2 YDEGEE. The CDR3 has 16 amino acids. CDR3 nucleotides: TGTGCCAGCAGCACTTACAGGGGATTAGCCAAAAACATTCAGTACTTC. Protein: CASSTYRGLAKNIQYF.

This clone showed up just a few times. The CDR3 is CASSTGRTGGEQYF. The CDR3 nucleotides read TGTGCCAGCAGCACGGGCCGGACAGGGGGCGAGCAGTACTTC. This rearrangement joins TRBV21-1 to TRBJ2-7; TRBD1, the table's D call, lacks a check against the DNA. TRBV21-1 is a known pseudogene. This CDR3 contains 14 residues.

The chain employs TRBV6-1 and TRBJ2-5; D not resolved. The J call is uncertain, as TRBJ2-7 better fits the DNA end. Germline CDR1 MNHNS, CDR2 SASEGT. CDR3 length: 13 amino acids. CDR3 in DNA: TGTGCCAGCAGTGTCCACCTCTCCTACGAGCAGTACTTC. Amino acids: CASSVHLSYEQYF.

J is TRBJ2-1 and V is TRBV5-5; the match to TRBD1 covers 7 bases. The trim removed 2 bases at V and 9 bases at J, leaving 8 bases unmatched. The CDR3 runs to 14 residues. Germline CDR1 is SGHKS and CDR2 is YYEKEE (reference sequence). CDR3 nucleotides: TGTGCCAGCAGCTTCGAGGGGGCATGGGTTGAGCAGTTCTTC. It codes for CASSFEGAWVEQFF.

In this sample, this clone turned up a few times. The chain links TRBV7-3 to TRBJ2-1; possibly TRBD1 for D (6 bases). Germline loops: CDR1 SGHTA, CDR2 FQGTGA. The V end was cut by 4 bases, the J end by 10 bases, with 8 bases between. The CDR3 contains 11 residues. The CDR3 protein is CASSWGLEQFF. CDR3 coding DNA: TGTGCCAGCAGCTGGGGGCTAGAGCAGTTCTTC.

The chain joins TRBV5-6 to TRBJ2-5, with D unclear. From germline, CDR1 is SGHDT and CDR2 YYEEEE. The CDR3 consists of 13 residues. V was clipped by 3 bases and J by 1 base, with 7 bases between them. CDR3 sequence (DNA): TGTGCCAGCAGCTACCTACCCCAAGAGACCCAGTACTTC. Its translation is CASSYLPQETQYF.

The rearrangement joins TRBV4-1 to TRBJ1-1; maybe TRBD1 (5 bases). V gave up 2 bases and J gave up 3 bases, with 13 bases separating them. Per germline, CDR1 MGHRA and CDR2 YSYEKL. This CDR3 has 15 amino acids. CDR3 protein: CASSQTNVGDTEAFF. The CDR3 nucleotides are TGCGCCAGCAGCCAAACGAACGTGGGGGACACTGAAGCTTTCTTT.